The rows below give T cell receptor beta chains drawn from one sample of a study of technical replicates of blood from several donors. Clones were sequenced by immunoSEQ multiplex PCR, and TCRdb holds only the in-frame ones, with some missing. The sample contains about 61,000 clones, around 97% of which appear only once. Sample: T cells isolated from PBMCs. These receptors were obtained from a human donor in good health. CDR3s include the opening cysteine and the closing phenylalanine or tryptophan. A D gene is named only where the DNA matches it firmly. The size field is filled for only some rows; it gives once, few, many or a size class.

once	TRBJ1-5	NA	TRBV27	CASSARTGISNQPQHF	TGTGCCAGCAGTGCCCGTACCGGGATTAGCAATCAGCCCCAGCATTTT
NA	TRBJ1-1	NA	TRBV6-5	CASRGGYGTEAFF	TGTGCCAGCCGTGGGGGCTACGGCACTGAAGCTTTCTTT
NA	TRBJ1-5	NA	TRBV7-2	CASSFPGYNQPQHF	TGTGCCAGCAGCTTCCCAGGGTACAATCAGCCCCAGCATTTT
NA	TRBJ2-7	NA	TRBV2	CASSENGSYEQYF	TGTGCCAGCAGTGAAAACGGCTCCTACGAGCAGTACTTC
NA	TRBJ1-2	NA	TRBV6-1	CASSEPGNYGYTF	TGTGCCAGCAGTGAACCGGGGAACTATGGCTACACCTTC
NA	TRBJ1-2	TRBD1	TRBV28	CASSLSRGGIYGYTF	TGTGCCAGCAGTCTTTCTCGAGGGGGCATCTATGGCTACACCTTC
NA	TRBJ2-1	NA	TRBV5-1	CASSFRQGAYNEQFF	TGCGCCAGCAGCTTTCGGCAGGGCGCCTACAATGAGCAGTTCTTC
NA	TRBJ1-2	NA	TRBV7-9	CASSLASEGSGYTF	TGTGCCAGCAGCTTAGCGAGTGAAGGGAGCGGCTACACCTTC
NA	TRBJ1-1	TRBD1	TRBV29-1	CSYGQGNTEAFF	TGCAGCTATGGACAGGGGAACACTGAAGCTTTCTTT
NA	TRBJ1-1	NA	TRBV19	CASSGGYGTEAFF	TGTGCCAGTAGTGGGGGCTACGGGACTGAAGCTTTCTTT
NA	TRBJ2-7	NA	TRBV15	CATRDGGHRGRSSYEQYF	TGTGCCACCAGGGACGGGGGCCACAGGGGCCGGAGCTCCTACGAGCAGTACTTC
NA	TRBJ2-2	TRBD2	TRBV25-1	CASSVAGGTGELFF	TGTGCCAGCAGTGTAGCGGGAGGAACCGGGGAGCTGTTTTTT
NA	TRBJ1-6	TRBD1	TRBV4-1	CASSQDSGQSLNVNSPLHF	TGCGCCAGCAGCCAAGATTCGGGACAGAGCTTAAATGTGAATTCACCCCTCCACTTT
NA	TRBJ2-6	TRBD1	TRBV11-2	CASSQQGTGSGANVLTF	TGTGCCAGCAGTCAGCAGGGGACAGGTTCTGGGGCCAACGTCCTGACTTTC
NA	TRBJ2-7	TRBD1	TRBV5-6	CASSFPGQGNYEQYF	TGTGCCAGCAGCTTTCCGGGACAGGGGAATTACGAGCAGTACTTC
NA	TRBJ1-5	NA	TRBV30	CAWSTSDRKHF	TGTGCCTGGAGTACGTCGGACAGAAAGCATTTT
NA	TRBJ1-4	NA	TRBV29-1	CSVASGTNEKLFF	TGCAGCGTCGCTTCGGGGACTAATGAAAAACTGTTTTTT
NA	TRBJ1-1	NA	TRBV28	CASKERLSRGANTEAFF	TGTGCCAGCAAAGAACGGCTGAGCAGGGGCGCAAACACTGAAGCTTTCTTT
NA	TRBJ2-1	NA	TRBV14	CASSQHYNEQFF	TGTGCCAGCAGCCAACATTACAATGAGCAGTTCTTC
NA	TRBJ2-7	TRBD2	TRBV7-9	CASRAGGSSYEQYF	TGTGCCAGCAGGGCGGGGGGGAGCTCCTACGAGCAGTACTTC
NA	TRBJ2-1	TRBD2	TRBV7-9	CASSLVAGLSEQFF	TGTGCCAGCAGCCTAGTAGCGGGACTTAGTGAGCAGTTCTTC
once	TRBJ2-1	NA	TRBV4-2	CASSQGLETYNEQFF	TGTGCCAGCAGCCAAGGACTAGAAACCTACAATGAGCAGTTCTTC
NA	TRBJ1-1	NA	TRBV11-2	CASSLGQMNTEAFF	TGTGCCAGCAGCTTAGGGCAGATGAACACTGAAGCTTTCTTT
NA	TRBJ1-2	TRBD1	TRBV7-9	CASSLAGQGYGYTF	TGTGCCAGCAGCTTAGCGGGACAGGGTTATGGCTACACCTTC
NA	TRBJ1-5	TRBD1	TRBV10-2	CASSESRTGSQPQHF	TGCGCCAGCAGTGAGTCGAGGACAGGGAGTCAGCCCCAGCATTTT
NA	TRBJ2-2	NA	TRBV30	CASRVADPGELFF	TGTGCCTCCAGGGTAGCGGATCCCGGGGAGCTGTTTTTT
NA	TRBJ2-1	NA	TRBV27	CASSTPSGDYYNEQFF	TGTGCCAGCAGTACTCCCAGCGGTGACTACTACAATGAGCAGTTCTTC
NA	TRBJ1-6	TRBD1	TRBV4-1	CASSQGDRDSPLHF	TGCGCCAGCAGCCAAGGGGACAGGGATTCACCCCTCCACTTT
NA	TRBJ2-7	NA	TRBV27	CASSLSISGSSYEQYF	TGTGCCAGCAGTTTATCGATTAGCGGAAGCTCCTACGAGCAGTACTTC
NA	TRBJ1-5	NA	TRBV28	CASSLWGDSTINQPQHF	TGTGCCAGCAGTTTATGGGGGGACTCGACGATTAATCAGCCCCAGCATTTT
NA	TRBJ1-6	NA	TRBV5-6	CASSLSGSPLHF	TGTGCCAGCAGCTTGAGCGGTTCACCCCTCCACTTT
NA	TRBJ2-1	TRBD2	TRBV7-8	CASTRLTGGTYNEQFF	TGTGCCAGCACCCGACTGACGGGAGGAACATACAATGAGCAGTTCTTC
once	TRBJ1-4	TRBD1	TRBV7-9	CASSSLLRQGRSVEKLFF	TGTGCCAGCAGCTCCCTATTAAGACAGGGGAGGAGCGTTGAAAAACTGTTTTTT
NA	TRBJ2-2	NA	TRBV2	CASSRGLVRVGELFF	TGTGCCAGCAGCCGCGGACTCGTTAGAGTCGGGGAGCTGTTTTTT
NA	TRBJ2-3	TRBD2	TRBV7-2	CASSFGLAGITDTQYF	TGTGCCAGCAGCTTCGGACTAGCGGGGATCACAGATACGCAGTATTTT
NA	TRBJ2-7	NA	TRBV7-6	CASSPRSGTLYEQYF	TGTGCCAGCAGCCCCCGATCCGGGACTCTCTACGAGCAGTACTTC
NA	TRBJ2-7	NA	TRBV7-8	CASSLSGGTYFYEQYF	TGTGCCAGCAGCCTAAGCGGTGGGACATACTTCTACGAGCAGTACTTC
NA	TRBJ1-2	NA	TRBV6-5	CASSYSPSGRDGYTF	TGTGCCAGCAGTTACTCCCCCTCGGGGAGGGATGGCTACACCTTC
NA	TRBJ1-1	NA	TRBV4-1	CASSQGAPGFTEAFF	TGCGCCAGCAGCCAAGGGGCCCCCGGCTTTACTGAAGCTTTCTTT
NA	TRBJ1-3	NA	TRBV6-6	CASSYEGYTIYF	TGTGCCAGCAGTTACGAGGGTTACACCATATATTTT
NA	TRBJ2-7	TRBD1	TRBV5-1	CASRGDRGLFYEQYF	TGCGCCAGCAGGGGGGACAGGGGGCTTTTCTACGAGCAGTACTTC
NA	TRBJ1-4	NA	TRBV7-9	CASSNQTGPNEKLFF	TGTGCCAGCAGCAATCAAACAGGACCTAATGAAAAACTGTTTTTT
NA	TRBJ1-4	NA	TRBV29-1	CSVLQGKLFF	TGCAGCGTCTTACAGGGCAAACTGTTTTTT
NA	TRBJ2-7	TRBD1	TRBV5-5	CASSGGQTGTSSYEQYF	TGTGCCAGCAGCGGGGGACAGACGGGCACCAGCTCCTACGAGCAGTACTTC
NA	TRBJ2-5	NA	TRBV6-6	CASSYQLVGETQYF	TGTGCCAGCAGCTACCAACTAGTGGGAGAGACCCAGTACTTC
once	TRBJ2-2	NA	TRBV5-6	CASRRRNTGELFF	TGTGCCAGCAGGCGGCGGAACACCGGGGAGCTGTTTTTT
NA	TRBJ1-2	NA	TRBV27	CASSPGGGGYTF	TGTGCCAGCAGTCCCGGGGGGGGAGGCTACACCTTC
NA	TRBJ2-7	TRBD2	TRBV5-4	CASSLTSGSYEQYF	TGTGCCAGCAGCTTAACTAGCGGATCCTACGAGCAGTACTTC
once	TRBJ2-7	NA	TRBV28	CASSFPTGVEYEQYF	TGTGCCAGCAGTTTCCCTACGGGAGTGGAGTACGAGCAGTACTTC
NA	TRBJ2-7	TRBD1	TRBV7-6	CASSDRVGYEQYF	TGTGCCAGCAGCGACAGGGTCGGCTACGAGCAGTACTTC
NA	TRBJ2-3	NA	TRBV30	CAWSPKKPTDTQYF	TGTGCCTGGAGTCCAAAGAAGCCCACAGATACGCAGTATTTT
NA	TRBJ2-3	NA	TRBV5-6	CASSVGGRTDTQYF	TGTGCCAGCAGCGTCGGAGGGCGGACAGATACGCAGTATTTT
NA	TRBJ1-4	NA	TRBV2	CASSGNRQDFHYKEKLFF	TGTGCCAGCAGTGGAAATCGACAGGACTTCCACTATAAAGAAAAACTGTTTTTT
NA	TRBJ1-5	NA	TRBV10-2	CASSVQREEPQHF	TGCGCCAGCAGTGTTCAAAGGGAGGAGCCCCAGCATTTT
NA	TRBJ2-1	TRBD2	TRBV30	CAWSGLAEQFF	TGTGCCTGGAGTGGACTAGCGGAGCAGTTCTTC
NA	TRBJ2-7	TRBD2	TRBV5-5	CASSPPARLADSYEQYF	TGTGCCAGCAGCCCCCCCGCGCGGCTAGCGGACTCCTACGAGCAGTACTTC
NA	TRBJ2-7	NA	TRBV30	CAWAENWEQYF	TGTGCCTGGGCGGAGAACTGGGAGCAGTACTTC
NA	TRBJ1-2	NA	TRBV6-1	CASSEALRGGSYGYTF	TGTGCCAGCAGTGAAGCGCTTCGCGGGGGGTCCTATGGCTACACCTTC
NA	TRBJ2-7	NA	TRBV6-5	CASSYSSGWYEQYF	TGTGCCAGCAGTTACTCTTCCGGGTGGTACGAGCAGTACTTC